Following are 30 T cell receptor beta chains from one sample sequenced in a study of beta chain features in type 1 diabetes. The isolated RNA, all of it, was reverse transcribed, so expressed TCRB transcripts were what got sequenced. Some clones are missing from TCRdb's copy, which holds only in-frame ones; the method was immunoSEQ multiplex PCR. Among about 470,000 clones listed, around 30% were seen once. Material: naive CD4+ T cells from blood. Receptors were obtained from a young man in good health.

This clone was observed a single time. This chain joins TRBV7-2 and TRBJ2-3; the D gene could be TRBD1 or TRBD2 (5 bases each). The CDR3 totals 16 residues. The germline V and J ends were trimmed by 5 bases and 0 bases, with 15 bases remaining between them. CDR1 and CDR2 from the germline V gene are SGHTA and FQGNSA. This CDR3 is CASSPRRGGSTDTQYF. The CDR3 DNA reads TGTGCCAGCAGCCCCAGAAGGGGCGGGAGCACAGATACGCAGTATTTT.

The chain combines TRBV7-9 with TRBJ2-6; D might be TRBD2 (6 bases). CDR3 length: 19 residues. Germline-derived CDR1 and CDR2 are SEHNR and FQNEAQ (reference sequence). V gave up 3 bases and J gave up 3 bases, with 21 bases separating them. This CDR3 is CASSFARDSIRVGANVLTF. The CDR3 nucleotides read TGTGCCAGCAGCTTCGCCCGGGACTCCATTAGGGTTGGGGCCAACGTCCTGACTTTC.

About this clone itself: An end of the junction does not agree with germline; a read error may underlie this. This CDR3 is CASSRRGSWANVLTF. The CDR3 nucleotides are TGTGCCAGCAGCCGGAGGGGCTCTTGGGCCAACGTCCTGACTTTC. V and J are TRBV28 and TRBJ2-6, with TRBD2 as a possible D gene (6 bases). The CDR3 has 15 amino acids. From germline, CDR1 is MDHEN and CDR2 SYDVKM.

The chain is built from TRBV4-3 and TRBJ2-3; 7 positions agree with TRBD1. Germline V gives CDR1 LGHNA, CDR2 YSLEER. The ends lost 2 bases at V and 4 bases at J; junction bases unmatched: 6. The CDR3 has 15 amino acids. In nucleotides, the CDR3 is TGCGCCAGCAGCCAAACCTGGACAGGTGCAGATACGCAGTATTTT. It specifies CASSQTWTGADTQYF.

The table lists this clone with a few counts. The chain couples TRBV29-1 to TRBJ2-3; perhaps TRBD1 as D (5 bases). The CDR3 length is 15 residues. Germline V gives CDR1 SQVTM, CDR2 ANQGSEA. Trimming pared 0 bases from V and 14 bases from J, leaving 24 bases between. CDR3 protein: CSVEDQIQWWGARYF. The CDR3 DNA sequence: TGCAGCGTTGAAGATCAGATCCAGTGGTGGGGCGCCAGGTATTTT.

J is TRBJ1-5 and V is TRBV5-6; 7 nucleotides align to TRBD1. V lost 1 base, J lost 0 bases, and 7 bases stayed unmatched. Germline V gene data show CDR1 as SGHDT and CDR2 as YYEEEE. This CDR3 is 17 amino acids long. The CDR3 DNA reads as TGTGCCAGCAGCTTGCTAAGGGACAGCTATAGCAATCAGCCCCAGCATTTT. Amino acids: CASSLLRDSYSNQPQHF.

The chain links TRBV5-4 to TRBJ2-7; D gene unclear. This CDR3 has 12 amino acids. V lost 1 base and J lost 7, with 9 bases in between. Germline CDR1 and CDR2: SGHNT and YYREEE (reference sequence). The CDR3 loop reads CASSLWGEEQYF. As DNA, the CDR3 is TGTGCCAGCAGCTTGTGGGGTGAAGAGCAGTACTTC.

The chain uses TRBV7-2 and TRBJ2-1, with 13 nucleotides matching TRBD2. Germline loops: CDR1 SGHTA, CDR2 FQGNSA. Trimming cost V 3 bases and J 10 bases; bases outside gene matches: 6. The CDR3 has 15 amino acids. Written as DNA, the CDR3 is TGTGCCAGCAGCTTTGGACTAGCGGGAGCATTAGAGCAGTTCTTC. Its translation: CASSFGLAGALEQFF.

The gene calls are TRBV5-4 and TRBJ1-2; D unresolved. Germline V gene sequence: CDR1 SGHNT, CDR2 YYREEE (reference sequence). V lost 2 bases and J lost 5, with 10 bases in between. This CDR3 spans 13 amino acids. As DNA, the CDR3 is TGTGCCAGCAGCTTCCCCCGGGCGTATGGCTACACCTTC. This gives the protein CASSFPRAYGYTF.

The rearrangement links TRBV30 to TRBJ1-1; no reliable D call. This CDR3 comprises 13 residues. V lost 4 bases to trimming and J lost 3 bases, with 12 bases between them. From germline, CDR1 is GTSNPN and CDR2 SVGIG (reference sequence). The CDR3 spells CAWKRVRDTEAFF. The CDR3 DNA follows: TGTGCCTGGAAAAGGGTTAGGGACACTGAAGCTTTCTTT.

This clone was observed a few times. The chain combines TRBV29-1 with TRBJ2-6; D is unresolved. V dropped 7 bases and J dropped 2 bases, with 6 bases sitting between them. CDR1 is SQVTM and CDR2 is ANQGSEA in the germline V gene. The CDR3 length is 12 residues. For the CDR3, the DNA is TGCAGCGCTAGGGCTGGGGCCAACGTCCTGACTTTC. Encoded protein: CSARAGANVLTF.

The chain employs TRBV10-3 and TRBJ2-1; possibly TRBD1 for D (6 bases). The germline V and J ends were trimmed by 0 bases and 4 bases, with 13 bases remaining between them. Germline CDR1 and CDR2: ENHRY and SYGVKD. The CDR3 extends over 16 amino acids. The CDR3 sequence: CAISESGALRYNEQFF. The CDR3 DNA reads as TGTGCCATCAGTGAGTCGGGGGCTCTGCGGTACAATGAGCAGTTCTTC.

Of note for this clone: Additional DNA sequences in this sample encode the identical CDR3. The V and J genes are TRBV10-3 and TRBJ2-6, with D maybe TRBD2 (5 bases). Looked up from germline, CDR1 is ENHRY and CDR2 is SYGVKD. This CDR3 has 14 residues. V was cut by 10 bases and J by 0 bases, with 10 bases left in between. CDR3 in amino acids: CATGGSSGANVLTF. The CDR3 DNA follows: TGTGCCACTGGTGGGAGCTCTGGGGCCAACGTCCTGACTTTC.

The chain is built from TRBV7-2 and TRBJ1-2; no definite D call. The CDR3 runs 14 residues. The germline V gene encodes CDR1 SGHTA and CDR2 FQGNSA. V lost 0 bases, J lost 1 base, and 6 bases lay in between. This CDR3 reads CASSLAPHNYGYTF. In DNA, the CDR3 is TGTGCCAGCAGCTTAGCTCCACATAACTATGGCTACACCTTC.

The chain combines TRBV4-2 with TRBJ2-5; D possibly corresponds to TRBD2 (6 bases). The V end was cut by 3 bases, the J end by 5 bases, with 16 bases between. CDR1 LGHNA and CDR2 YNFKEQ come from the germline V gene. The CDR3 covers 15 residues. The CDR3 sequence: CASSQGGGQSETQYF. CDR3 coding DNA: TGTGCCAGCAGCCAGGGAGGTGGGCAGTCGGAGACCCAGTACTTC.

As for this clone: This same CDR3 is encoded by further DNA sequences in the sample. The J gene is TRBJ2-7, the V gene TRBV7-2; TRBD2 agrees at 14 bases. The J segment lost 3 bases and the V segment lost 5 bases, leaving 3 bases of the junction unmatched. This CDR3 region has 15 residues. Germline CDR1 reads SGHTA; CDR2 reads FQGNSA. In DNA, the CDR3 is TGTGCCAGCAGCCGACTAGCGGGAGGGAACTACGAGCAGTACTTC. This gives the protein CASSRLAGGNYEQYF.

J is TRBJ2-5 and V is TRBV29-1, with 7 positions matching TRBD1. J lost 5 bases, V lost 3 bases, and 12 bases had no gene match. Germline values: CDR1 SQVTM, CDR2 ANQGSEA. The CDR3 sequence is 15 residues long. The CDR3: CSVEKKGAAWETQYF. The CDR3, as DNA: TGCAGCGTTGAGAAAAAGGGGGCCGCCTGGGAGACCCAGTACTTC.

V is TRBV7-3 and J is TRBJ2-5; D may correspond to TRBD1 or TRBD2 (7 bases each). This CDR3 is built from 15 residues. Germline values: CDR1 SGHTA, CDR2 FQGTGA. Trimming stripped 5 bases from V and 5 bases from J, with 18 bases between. The CDR3 nucleotides read TGTGCCAGCAGCCGCCAGGGAGGGGGCGGTGAGACCCAGTACTTC. Protein product: CASSRQGGGGETQYF.

This clone was detected only a few times. This chain joins TRBV2 and TRBJ2-6; D not resolved. V lost 2 bases to trimming and J lost 1 base, with 6 bases between them. Germline assignment: CDR1 SNHLY and CDR2 FYNNEI. The CDR3 consists of 15 residues. CDR3 sequence: CASSEQVSGANVLTF. DNA for the CDR3: TGTGCCAGCAGTGAACAGGTATCTGGGGCCAACGTCCTGACTTTC.

This chain joins TRBV30 and TRBJ2-7, with 7 bases aligning to TRBD2. Per the germline V gene, CDR1 is GTSNPN and CDR2 is SVGIG (reference sequence). V lost 4 bases to trimming and J lost 3 bases; unmatched junction nucleotides: 6. The CDR3 has 13 residues. CDR3 amino acids: CAWTEGRVYEQYF. CDR3 coding DNA: TGTGCCTGGACGGAAGGGAGGGTCTACGAGCAGTACTTC. The full variable domain, with the rest looked up from reference TRBV30 and TRBJ2-7, is SQTIHQWPATLVQPVGSPLSLECTVEGTSNPNLYWYRQAAGRGLQLLFYSVGIGQISSEVPQNLSASRPQDRQFILSSKKLLLSDSGFYLCAWTEGRVYEQYFGPGTRLTVT.

This clone came up a few times. The CDR3 nucleotides are TGTGCCTGGTCTCCAGGGGATGGGGGCACAGATACGCAGTATTTT. It is translated as CAWSPGDGGTDTQYF. The chain combines TRBV30 with TRBJ2-3; a weak D match, TRBD1 (6 bases). This CDR3 is 15 amino acids long. V dropped 5 bases and J dropped 1 base, with 16 bases sitting between them. Germline CDR1 GTSNPN, CDR2 SVGIG (reference sequence).

This clone was seen more than once but under ten times. The V gene is TRBV4-1, the J gene TRBJ1-4; D is undetermined. Germline V gene sequence: CDR1 MGHRA, CDR2 YSYEKL. The length of the CDR3 is 15 residues. The V end was cut by 1 base, the J end by 5 bases, with 11 bases between. The CDR3 DNA reads as TGCGCCAGCAGCCAAGGCCGGGCCTTCAATGAAAAACTGTTTTTT. Translated, it gives CASSQGRAFNEKLFF.

This clone has a handful of counts. The V call is TRBV29-1, the J call TRBJ2-7; a weak D match, TRBD2 (7 bases). Germline V gene sequence: CDR1 SQVTM, CDR2 ANQGSEA. This CDR3 has 13 residues. The V end was cut by 7 bases, the J end by 2 bases, with 15 bases between. CDR3 coding DNA: TGCAGCGGGATCCAGGGGACTACCTACGAGCAGTACTTC. Encoded protein: CSGIQGTTYEQYF.

This chain connects TRBV30 to TRBJ1-4, with TRBD1 as a possible D gene (5 bases). The CDR3 is 13 amino acids. V was shortened by 1 base and J by 6 bases, with 9 bases between the two germline ends. Germline values: CDR1 GTSNPN, CDR2 SVGIG (reference sequence). The CDR3 loop reads CAWSGGLDEKLFF. CDR3 sequence (DNA): TGTGCCTGGAGTGGGGGACTAGATGAAAAACTGTTTTTT.

This clone appeared a few times. The genes are TRBV15 and TRBJ2-7; the D gene is possibly TRBD1 (6 bases). Trimming removed 3 bases from V and 5 bases from J, with 14 bases in between. The germline CDR1 and CDR2 sequences are LNHNV and YYDKDF (reference sequence). This CDR3 region has 14 residues. The DNA of the CDR3 is TGTGCCACCAGCAGTAACAGGGTCTCTAACGAGCAGTACTTC. Its translation: CATSSNRVSNEQYF. Drawing the rest from reference TRBV15 and TRBJ2-7, the complete variable domain is DAMVIQNPRYQVTQFGKPVTLSCSQTLNHNVMYWYQQKSSQAPKLLFHYYDKDFNNEADTPDNFQSRRPNTSFCFLDIRSPGLGDTAMYLCATSSNRVSNEQYFGPGTRLTVT.

The rearrangement joins TRBV6-6 to TRBJ2-1, with 11 bases lining up with TRBD2. V lost 11 bases to trimming and J lost 5 bases; unmatched junction nucleotides: 14. The CDR3 has 16 residues. The V gene's germline CDR1 is MNHNY and CDR2 SVGAGI (reference sequence). In DNA, the CDR3 is TGTGCCGCCTCGATAGCGGGAGGGATGGGGAACAATGAGCAGTTCTTC. Translating it yields CAASIAGGMGNNEQFF.

This sequence joins TRBV10-3 and TRBJ1-5, with no clear D. Germline CDR1 and CDR2: ENHRY and SYGVKD. Trimming removed 0 bases from V and 5 bases from J, with 8 bases in between. This CDR3 has 14 amino acids. The CDR3 reads CAISESNLDQPQHF. CDR3 nucleotides: TGTGCCATCAGTGAGTCGAATCTGGATCAGCCCCAGCATTTT.

The chain carries TRBV7-2 and TRBJ1-5; D is ambiguous. The CDR3 spans 14 residues. Germline V gene sequence: CDR1 SGHTA, CDR2 FQGNSA. The V end lost 1 base, the J end lost 4 bases, and 8 bases lay between the germline ends. The CDR3 is CASSLVSANQPQHF. The CDR3, as DNA: TGTGCCAGCAGCTTAGTTAGCGCAAATCAGCCCCAGCATTTT.

The chain combines TRBV10-3 with TRBJ2-7, with D perhaps TRBD2 (6 bases). The CDR3 contains 14 residues. In germline, CDR1 is ENHRY, CDR2 SYGVKD. V gave up 2 bases and J gave up 9 bases, with 17 bases separating them. Here the CDR3 reads CAISERGTEVWQYF. The DNA for the CDR3 is TGTGCCATCAGTGAGCGCGGGACCGAGGTATGGCAGTACTTC.

V usage is TRBV4-2 and J usage is TRBJ2-7, with D uncertain. This CDR3 has 16 residues. V was pared by 0 bases and J by 1 base, with 13 bases between. Germline V gene data show CDR1 as LGHNA and CDR2 as YNFKEQ. CDR3 nucleotide sequence: TGTGCCAGCAGCCAAGATTCAGGCGAAAGATCCTACGAGCAGTACTTC. Translated: CASSQDSGERSYEQYF.